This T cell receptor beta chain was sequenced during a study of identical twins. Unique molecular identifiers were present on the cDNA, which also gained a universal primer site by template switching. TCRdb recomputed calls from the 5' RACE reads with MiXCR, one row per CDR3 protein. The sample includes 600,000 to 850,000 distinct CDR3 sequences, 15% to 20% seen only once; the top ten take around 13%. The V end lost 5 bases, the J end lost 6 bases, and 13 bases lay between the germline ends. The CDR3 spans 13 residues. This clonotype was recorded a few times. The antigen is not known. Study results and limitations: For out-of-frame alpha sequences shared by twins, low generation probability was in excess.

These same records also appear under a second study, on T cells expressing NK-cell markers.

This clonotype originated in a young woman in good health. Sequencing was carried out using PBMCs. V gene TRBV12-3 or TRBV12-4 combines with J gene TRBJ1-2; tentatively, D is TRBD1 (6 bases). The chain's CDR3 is CASSPGTYNGYTF. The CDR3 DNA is TGTGCCAGCAGTCCCGGGACATATAATGGCTACACCTTC.